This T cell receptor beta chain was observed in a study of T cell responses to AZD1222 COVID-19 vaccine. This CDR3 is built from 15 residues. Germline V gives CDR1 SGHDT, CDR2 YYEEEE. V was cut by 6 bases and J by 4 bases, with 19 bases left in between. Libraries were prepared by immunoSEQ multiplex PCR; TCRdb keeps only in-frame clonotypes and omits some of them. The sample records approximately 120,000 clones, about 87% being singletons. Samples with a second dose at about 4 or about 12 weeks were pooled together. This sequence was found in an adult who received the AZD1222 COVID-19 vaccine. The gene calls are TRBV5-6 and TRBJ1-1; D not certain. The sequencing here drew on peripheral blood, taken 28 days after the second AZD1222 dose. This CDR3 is CASTAAQAIFTEAFF. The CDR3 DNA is TGTGCCAGCACCGCGGCGCAGGCGATATTCACTGAAGCTTTCTTT.